This T cell receptor (beta chain) was sequenced for a study of metastatic and nonmetastatic thyroid tumors. Germline V gene data show CDR1 as SGHRS and CDR2 as YFSETQ. This CDR3 comprises 16 residues. The J segment lost 7 bases and the V segment lost 0 bases, leaving 12 bases of the junction unmatched. Among the patients, none had received any treatment before thyroid surgery. Using MiXCR, TCRdb re-called clones from the PCR reads. Of tens of thousands of clones in the sample, around a third were seen once. The chain joins TRBV5-1 to TRBJ1-2; 7 bases agree with TRBD1. The sequenced material came from tumor tissue. This receptor was obtained from a female donor with papillary thyroid cancer or a benign thyroid nodule (not recorded which). Some clones in this sample may be carry-over from other donors' samples. CDR3 bases: TGCGCCAGCAGCTTGGGGGACAGCTCCGAAGGAGGTGGCTACACCTTC. This translates into CASSLGDSSEGGGYTF.